This T cell receptor (beta chain) was recorded in a study of blood T cell repertoires in COVID-19. From germline, CDR1 is SQVTM and CDR2 ANQGSEA. The V and J ends lost 4 bases and 0 bases respectively, with 13 bases between them. This CDR3 has 15 amino acids. Sequencing was performed with immunoSEQ multiplex PCR; in TCRdb, only in-frame clones are kept and a portion is missing. Counted here are under 300,000 clones, about 85% occurring once; the ten biggest clones make up more than 10%. This TCR came from a human donor in a cohort sampled during active COVID-19. This chain links TRBV29-1 with TRBJ1-3; tentatively, D is TRBD1 (5 bases). Sequenced sample: peripheral blood. Written as DNA, the CDR3 is TGCAGCGTTGGGGGGGTCGGAGGCTCTGGAAACACCATATATTTT. This codes for CSVGGVGGSGNTIYF.